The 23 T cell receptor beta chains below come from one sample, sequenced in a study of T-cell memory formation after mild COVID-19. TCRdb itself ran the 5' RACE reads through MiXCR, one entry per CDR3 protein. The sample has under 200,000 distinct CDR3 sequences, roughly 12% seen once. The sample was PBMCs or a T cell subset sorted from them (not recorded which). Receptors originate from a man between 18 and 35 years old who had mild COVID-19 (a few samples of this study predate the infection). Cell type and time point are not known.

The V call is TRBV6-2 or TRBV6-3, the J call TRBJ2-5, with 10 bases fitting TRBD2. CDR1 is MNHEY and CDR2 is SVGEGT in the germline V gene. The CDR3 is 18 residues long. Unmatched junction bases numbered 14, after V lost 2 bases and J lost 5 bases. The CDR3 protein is CASSYRTWTSGARETQYF. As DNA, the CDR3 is TGTGCCAGCAGTTACCGAACCTGGACTAGCGGTGCACGGGAGACCCAGTACTTC.

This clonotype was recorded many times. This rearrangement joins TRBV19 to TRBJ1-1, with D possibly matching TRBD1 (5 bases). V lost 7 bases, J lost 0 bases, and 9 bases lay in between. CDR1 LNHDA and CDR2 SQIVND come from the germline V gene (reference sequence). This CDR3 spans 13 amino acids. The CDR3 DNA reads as TGTGCCAGTACAGGACACTTGAACACTGAAGCTTTCTTT. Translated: CASTGHLNTEAFF.

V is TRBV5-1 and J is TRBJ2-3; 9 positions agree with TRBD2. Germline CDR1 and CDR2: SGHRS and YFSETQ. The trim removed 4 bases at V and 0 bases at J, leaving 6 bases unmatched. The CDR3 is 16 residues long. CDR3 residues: CASSPSGGTSTDTQYF. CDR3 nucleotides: TGCGCCAGCAGCCCAAGCGGGGGGACCAGCACAGATACGCAGTATTTT.

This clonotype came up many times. DNA for the CDR3: TGTGCCAGCAGCTCAACTTTGAACATTCAGTACTTC. Its translation is CASSSTLNIQYF. This chain links TRBV5-6 with TRBJ2-4; D ambiguous. Per the germline V gene, CDR1 is SGHDT and CDR2 is YYEEEE. The CDR3 spans 12 residues. Trimming took off 3 bases at V and 7 bases at J, with 8 bases between the two ends.

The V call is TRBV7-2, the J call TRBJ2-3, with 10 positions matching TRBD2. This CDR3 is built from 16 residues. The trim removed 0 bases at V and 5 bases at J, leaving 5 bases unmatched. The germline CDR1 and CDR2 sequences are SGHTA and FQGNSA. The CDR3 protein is CASSLATSGYGDTQYF. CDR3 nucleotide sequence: TGTGCCAGCAGCTTAGCGACTAGCGGGTATGGAGATACGCAGTATTTT.

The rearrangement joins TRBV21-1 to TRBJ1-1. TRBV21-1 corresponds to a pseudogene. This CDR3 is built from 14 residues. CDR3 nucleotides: TGTGCCAGCAGCAAAGACGGGGGTAGCGCTGAAGCTTTCTTT. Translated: CASSKDGGSAEAFF.

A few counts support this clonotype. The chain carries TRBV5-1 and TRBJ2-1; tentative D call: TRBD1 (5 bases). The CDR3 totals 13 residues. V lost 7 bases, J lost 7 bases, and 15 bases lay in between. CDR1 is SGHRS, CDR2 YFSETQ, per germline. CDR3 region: CASQGSFVNEQFF. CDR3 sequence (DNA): TGCGCCAGCCAGGGCTCCTTCGTGAATGAGCAGTTCTTC.

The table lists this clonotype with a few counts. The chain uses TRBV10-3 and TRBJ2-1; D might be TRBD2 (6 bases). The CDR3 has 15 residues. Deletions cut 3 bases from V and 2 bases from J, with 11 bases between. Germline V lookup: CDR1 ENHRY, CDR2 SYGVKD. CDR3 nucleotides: TGTGCCATCAGTGAAGAGGGGAGGCCCTACAATGAGCAGTTCTTC. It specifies CAISEEGRPYNEQFF.

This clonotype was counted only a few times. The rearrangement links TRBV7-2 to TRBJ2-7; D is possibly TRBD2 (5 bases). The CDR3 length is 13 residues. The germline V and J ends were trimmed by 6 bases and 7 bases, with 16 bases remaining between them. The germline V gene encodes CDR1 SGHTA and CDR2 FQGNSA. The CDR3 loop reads CASSAQSSGEQYV. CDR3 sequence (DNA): TGTGCCAGCAGTGCACAGTCTTCGGGGGAGCAGTACGTC.

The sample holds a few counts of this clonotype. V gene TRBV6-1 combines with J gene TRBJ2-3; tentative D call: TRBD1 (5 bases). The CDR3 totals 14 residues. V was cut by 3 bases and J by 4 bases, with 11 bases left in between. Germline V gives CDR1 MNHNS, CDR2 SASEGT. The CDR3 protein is CASSDQGTADTQYF. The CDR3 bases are TGTGCCAGCAGTGATCAGGGAACGGCAGATACGCAGTATTTT.

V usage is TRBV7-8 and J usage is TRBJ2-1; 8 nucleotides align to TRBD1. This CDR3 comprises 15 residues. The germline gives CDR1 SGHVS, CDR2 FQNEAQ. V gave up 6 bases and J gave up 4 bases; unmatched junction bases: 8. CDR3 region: CASSLRQGHYNEQFF. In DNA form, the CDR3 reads TGTGCCAGCAGTTTGAGACAGGGGCATTACAATGAGCAGTTCTTC.

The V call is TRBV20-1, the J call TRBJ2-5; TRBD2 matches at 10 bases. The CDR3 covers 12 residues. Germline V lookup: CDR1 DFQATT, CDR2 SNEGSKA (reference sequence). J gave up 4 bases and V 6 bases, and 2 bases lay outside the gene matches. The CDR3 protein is CSAWTSGETQYF. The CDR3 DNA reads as TGCAGTGCATGGACTAGCGGAGAGACCCAGTACTTC.

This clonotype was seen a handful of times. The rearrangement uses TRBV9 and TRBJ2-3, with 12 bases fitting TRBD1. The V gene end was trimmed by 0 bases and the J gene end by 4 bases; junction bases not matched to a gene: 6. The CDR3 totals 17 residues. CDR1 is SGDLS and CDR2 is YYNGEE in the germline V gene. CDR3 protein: CASSVVGQGATADTQYF. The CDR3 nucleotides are TGTGCCAGCAGCGTAGTGGGACAGGGGGCGACGGCAGATACGCAGTATTTT.

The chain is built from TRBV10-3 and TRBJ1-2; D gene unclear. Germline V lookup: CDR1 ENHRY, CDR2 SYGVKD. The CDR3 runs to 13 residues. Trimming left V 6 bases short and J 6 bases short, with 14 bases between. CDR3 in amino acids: CAISLREKNGYTF. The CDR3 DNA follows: TGTGCCATCAGCCTACGGGAAAAAAATGGCTACACCTTC.

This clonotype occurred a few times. CDR3 region: CASSPSRSGTGETQYF. The DNA of the CDR3 is TGTGCCAGCAGCCCCAGTCGGTCAGGGACGGGGGAGACCCAGTACTTC. The chain recombines TRBV7-9 with TRBJ2-5, with D possibly being TRBD1 or TRBD2 (5 bases each). The germline V gene has CDR1 SEHNR and CDR2 FQNEAQ (reference sequence). The CDR3 loop spans 16 amino acids. Trimming stripped 5 bases from V and 5 bases from J, with 21 bases between.

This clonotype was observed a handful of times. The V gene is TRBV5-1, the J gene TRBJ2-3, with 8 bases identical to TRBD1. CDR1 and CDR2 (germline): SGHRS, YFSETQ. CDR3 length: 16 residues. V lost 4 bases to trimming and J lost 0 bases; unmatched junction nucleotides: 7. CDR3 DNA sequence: TGCGCCAGCAGCCCGACAGGGGAGCCCAGCACAGATACGCAGTATTTT. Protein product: CASSPTGEPSTDTQYF.

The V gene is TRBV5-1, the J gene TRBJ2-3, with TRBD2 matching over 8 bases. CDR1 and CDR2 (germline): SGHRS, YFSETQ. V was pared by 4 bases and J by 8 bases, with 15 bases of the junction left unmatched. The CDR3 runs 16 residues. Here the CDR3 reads CASSPGLGLAALTQYF. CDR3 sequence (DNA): TGCGCCAGCAGCCCAGGACTAGGACTAGCCGCTCTTACGCAGTATTTT.

The CDR3 region is CASSLVSGTSGANVLTF. The CDR3 DNA sequence: TGCGCCAGCAGCTTGGTGTCAGGGACCTCTGGGGCCAACGTCCTGACTTTC. The chain joins TRBV5-1 to TRBJ2-6; D tentatively fits TRBD1 or TRBD2 (5 bases each). CDR1 is SGHRS and CDR2 is YFSETQ in the germline V gene. Trimming took off 0 bases at V and 0 bases at J, with 10 bases between the two ends. This CDR3 has 17 residues.

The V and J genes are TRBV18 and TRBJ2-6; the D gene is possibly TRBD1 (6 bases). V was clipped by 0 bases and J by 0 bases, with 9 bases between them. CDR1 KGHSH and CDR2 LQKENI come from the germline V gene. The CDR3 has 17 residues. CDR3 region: CASSPPDRVSGANVLTF. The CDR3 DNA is TGTGCCAGCTCACCACCGGACAGAGTCTCTGGGGCCAACGTCCTGACTTTC.

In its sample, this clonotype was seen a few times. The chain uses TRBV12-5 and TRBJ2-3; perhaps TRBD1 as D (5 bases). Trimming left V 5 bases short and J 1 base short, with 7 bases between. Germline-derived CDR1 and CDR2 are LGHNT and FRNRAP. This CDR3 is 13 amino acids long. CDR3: CASGLRGTDTQYF. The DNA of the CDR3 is TGTGCTAGTGGTCTCAGGGGCACAGATACGCAGTATTTT.

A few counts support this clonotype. CDR3 in amino acids: CASSSGQASTEAFF. The CDR3 region has the DNA TGTGCCAGCAGTTCTGGACAGGCAAGCACTGAAGCTTTCTTT. The V call is TRBV28, the J call TRBJ1-1, with 7 bases matching TRBD1. With 4 bases clipped from V and 4 bases from J, the junction kept 6 bases outside the gene matches. This CDR3 has 14 amino acids. Germline V lookup: CDR1 MDHEN, CDR2 SYDVKM.

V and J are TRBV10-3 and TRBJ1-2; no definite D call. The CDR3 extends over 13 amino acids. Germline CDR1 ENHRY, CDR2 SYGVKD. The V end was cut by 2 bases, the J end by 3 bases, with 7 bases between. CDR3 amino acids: CAISEKSHYGYTF. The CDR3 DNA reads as TGTGCCATCAGTGAGAAGTCTCACTATGGCTACACCTTC.

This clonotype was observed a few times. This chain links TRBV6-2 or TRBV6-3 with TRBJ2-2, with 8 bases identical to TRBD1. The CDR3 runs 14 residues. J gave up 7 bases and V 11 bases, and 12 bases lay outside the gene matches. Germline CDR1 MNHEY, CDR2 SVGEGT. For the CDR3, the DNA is TGTGCCGGATCGGGGACAGGTCCTGGCGGGGAGCTGTTTTTT. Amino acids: CAGSGTGPGGELFF.